The rows below give T cell receptor beta chains drawn from one sample of a study of neurological immune-mediated disorders. TCRdb reprocessed the 5' RACE reads with MiXCR, giving one entry per CDR3 protein. The sample includes fewer than 35,000 distinct CDR3 sequences, approximately 4.5% of them seen just once. Sequenced input: PBMCs. The receptors originated from a man in his late teens or twenties in good health. The CDR3 runs from the conserved cysteine through the conserved F or W. The D gene is left open where the match is weak. Clone size appears in some rows only: once, few, many, or a class for an expanded clone.

J gene: TRBJ1-2
D gene: .
clone size: many
V gene: TRBV6-6
CDR3 protein: CASSSSDLGKGYTF
CDR3 DNA: TGTGCCAGCAGTTCCTCAGACCTGGGGAAGGGCTACACCTTC

J gene: TRBJ2-5
D gene: TRBD1
clone size: many
V gene: TRBV5-4
CDR3 protein: CASSPGQTQETQYF
CDR3 DNA: TGTGCCAGCAGCCCGGGACAGACACAAGAGACCCAGTACTTC

J gene: TRBJ2-5
D gene: .
clone size: many
V gene: TRBV29-1
CDR3 protein: CSAVPEEETQYF
CDR3 DNA: TGCAGCGCCGTCCCAGAAGAAGAGACCCAGTACTTC

J gene: TRBJ1-1
D gene: .
clone size: many
V gene: TRBV10-3
CDR3 protein: CAISESYGGRGLDTEAFF
CDR3 DNA: TGTGCCATCAGTGAGAGCTACGGGGGACGCGGGTTGGACACTGAAGCTTTCTTT

J gene: TRBJ1-1
D gene: TRBD1
clone size: many
V gene: TRBV18
CDR3 protein: CASSPRQGVDTEAFF
CDR3 DNA: TGTGCCAGCTCACCACGACAGGGAGTGGACACTGAAGCTTTCTTT

J gene: TRBJ2-2
D gene: .
clone size: many
V gene: TRBV21-1
CDR3 protein: CASIPGTENTGELFF
CDR3 DNA: TGTGCCAGCATCCCCGGGACAGAGAACACCGGGGAGCTGTTTTTT

J gene: TRBJ1-4
D gene: TRBD1
clone size: many
V gene: TRBV6-5
CDR3 protein: CASSRDRGNEKLFF
CDR3 DNA: TGTGCCAGCAGTCGGGACAGGGGGAACGAAAAACTGTTTTTT

J gene: TRBJ2-3
D gene: .
clone size: many
V gene: TRBV20-1
CDR3 protein: CSAAPTTGLDTQYF
CDR3 DNA: TGCAGTGCCGCCCCGACGACAGGCTTAGATACGCAGTATTTT

J gene: TRBJ1-4
D gene: TRBD1
clone size: many
V gene: TRBV12-3/TRBV12-4
CDR3 protein: CASSLVAGGATNEKLFF
CDR3 DNA: TGTGCCAGCAGTTTAGTAGCAGGGGGCGCAACTAATGAAAAACTGTTTTTT

J gene: TRBJ1-2
D gene: .
clone size: many
V gene: TRBV20-1
CDR3 protein: CSASVGSYGYTF
CDR3 DNA: TGCAGTGCTAGCGTGGGGTCATATGGCTACACCTTC

J gene: TRBJ2-5
D gene: .
clone size: many
V gene: TRBV9
CDR3 protein: CASSVSGGSGAETQYF
CDR3 DNA: TGTGCCAGCAGCGTAAGCGGCGGGTCCGGGGCAGAGACCCAGTACTTC

J gene: TRBJ1-1
D gene: .
clone size: medium-sized
V gene: TRBV20-1
CDR3 protein: CSAKVPINTEAFF
CDR3 DNA: TGCAGTGCTAAGGTTCCCATTAACACTGAAGCTTTCTTT

J gene: TRBJ1-1
D gene: .
clone size: many
V gene: TRBV12-3/TRBV12-4
CDR3 protein: CASSWPTGEEAFF
CDR3 DNA: TGTGCCAGCAGTTGGCCCACGGGGGAAGAAGCTTTCTTT

J gene: TRBJ2-1
D gene: TRBD2
clone size: .
V gene: TRBV5-4
CDR3 protein: CASSLWVLAGSYNEQFF
CDR3 DNA: TGTGCCAGCAGCTTGTGGGTGCTAGCGGGTTCCTACAATGAGCAGTTCTTC

J gene: TRBJ2-5
D gene: .
clone size: many
V gene: TRBV14
CDR3 protein: CASSPGLLGTQYF
CDR3 DNA: TGTGCCAGCAGCCCGGGACTCCTAGGGACCCAGTACTTC

J gene: TRBJ2-1
D gene: TRBD2
clone size: few
V gene: TRBV18
CDR3 protein: CASSPMGAGGNNEQFF
CDR3 DNA: TGTGCCAGCTCACCTATGGGAGCGGGGGGAAACAATGAGCAGTTCTTC

J gene: TRBJ1-1
D gene: .
clone size: many
V gene: TRBV20-1
CDR3 protein: CSASLQGLTEAFF
CDR3 DNA: TGCAGTGCATCGCTACAGGGTCTGACTGAAGCTTTCTTT

J gene: TRBJ1-2
D gene: .
clone size: few
V gene: TRBV5-6
CDR3 protein: CASSWGIGGYTF
CDR3 DNA: TGTGCCAGCAGCTGGGGGATTGGCGGCTACACCTTC

J gene: TRBJ1-6
D gene: .
clone size: many
V gene: TRBV19
CDR3 protein: CASTPGGRFKSPLHF
CDR3 DNA: TGTGCCAGTACCCCGGGTGGCAGGTTCAAATCACCCCTCCACTTT

J gene: TRBJ1-2
D gene: TRBD1
clone size: many
V gene: TRBV19
CDR3 protein: CASSFGTAPYGYTF
CDR3 DNA: TGTGCCAGTAGTTTTGGGACAGCACCCTATGGCTACACCTTC

J gene: TRBJ1-5
D gene: TRBD1
clone size: many
V gene: TRBV20-1
CDR3 protein: CSARRAGGNSNQPQHF
CDR3 DNA: TGCAGTGCCAGGAGGGCAGGGGGTAATAGCAATCAGCCCCAGCATTTT

J gene: TRBJ2-5
D gene: .
clone size: many
V gene: TRBV4-3
CDR3 protein: CASSLIWHGSRGDETQYF
CDR3 DNA: TGCGCCAGCAGCCTCATCTGGCACGGGTCCCGGGGCGACGAGACCCAGTACTTC

J gene: TRBJ2-1
D gene: TRBD1
clone size: many
V gene: TRBV5-1
CDR3 protein: CASSLGQGKLNEQFF
CDR3 DNA: TGCGCCAGCAGCTTGGGACAGGGGAAGCTCAATGAGCAGTTCTTC

J gene: TRBJ2-5
D gene: .
clone size: many
V gene: TRBV6-5
CDR3 protein: CASSYSYQETQYF
CDR3 DNA: TGTGCCAGCAGTTACAGCTACCAAGAGACCCAGTACTTC

J gene: TRBJ2-3
D gene: .
clone size: many
V gene: TRBV5-1
CDR3 protein: CASSPIKKSTDTQYF
CDR3 DNA: TGCGCCAGCAGCCCCATTAAGAAAAGCACAGATACGCAGTATTTT

J gene: TRBJ1-5
D gene: .
clone size: many
V gene: TRBV20-1
CDR3 protein: CSAIGGGGQPQHF
CDR3 DNA: TGCAGTGCCATCGGGGGGGGAGGTCAGCCCCAGCATTTT

J gene: TRBJ1-1
D gene: .
clone size: many
V gene: TRBV19
CDR3 protein: CASSINGENTEAFF
CDR3 DNA: TGTGCCAGTAGTATAAATGGGGAGAACACTGAAGCTTTCTTT

J gene: TRBJ2-7
D gene: TRBD1
clone size: many
V gene: TRBV10-3
CDR3 protein: CAISAGQGAYEQYF
CDR3 DNA: TGTGCCATCAGTGCCGGACAGGGGGCGTACGAGCAGTACTTC